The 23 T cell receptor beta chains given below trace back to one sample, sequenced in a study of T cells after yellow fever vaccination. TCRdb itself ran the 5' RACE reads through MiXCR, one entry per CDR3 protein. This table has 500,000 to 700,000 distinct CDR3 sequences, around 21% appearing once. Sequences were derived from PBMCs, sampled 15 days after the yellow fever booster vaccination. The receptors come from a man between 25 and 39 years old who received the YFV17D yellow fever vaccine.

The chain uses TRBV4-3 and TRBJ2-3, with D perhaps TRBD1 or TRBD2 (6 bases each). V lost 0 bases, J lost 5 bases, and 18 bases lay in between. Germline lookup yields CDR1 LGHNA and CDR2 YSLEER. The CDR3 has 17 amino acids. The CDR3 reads CASSQDLRGDGVDTQYF. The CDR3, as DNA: TGCGCCAGCAGCCAAGATCTAAGGGGGGATGGGGTAGATACGCAGTATTTT.

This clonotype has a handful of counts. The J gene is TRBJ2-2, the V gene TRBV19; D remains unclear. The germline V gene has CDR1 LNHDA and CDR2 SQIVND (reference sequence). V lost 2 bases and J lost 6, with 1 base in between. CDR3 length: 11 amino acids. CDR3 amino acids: CASSIPGELFF. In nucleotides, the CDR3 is TGTGCCAGTAGTATACCCGGGGAGCTGTTTTTT.

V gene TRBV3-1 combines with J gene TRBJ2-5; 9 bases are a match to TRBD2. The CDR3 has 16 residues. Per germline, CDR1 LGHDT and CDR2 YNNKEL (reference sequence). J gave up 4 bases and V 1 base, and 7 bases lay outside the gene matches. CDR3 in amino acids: CASSQVRLAGRETQYF. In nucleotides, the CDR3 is TGTGCCAGCAGCCAAGTCCGGCTAGCGGGAAGAGAGACCCAGTACTTC.

The CDR3 DNA reads as TGTGCCAGCAGCTTAGTAGTGGGTCAGCCCCAGCATTTT. It specifies CASSLVVGQPQHF. The chain recombines TRBV7-2 with TRBJ1-5; D is undetermined. This CDR3 is 13 amino acids long. Germline V gene sequence: CDR1 SGHTA, CDR2 FQGNSA. V lost 1 base and J 6 bases, leaving 7 bases between the germline ends.

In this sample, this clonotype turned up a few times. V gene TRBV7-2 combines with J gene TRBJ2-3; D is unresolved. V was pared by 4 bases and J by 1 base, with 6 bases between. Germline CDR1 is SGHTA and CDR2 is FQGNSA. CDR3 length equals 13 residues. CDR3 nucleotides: TGTGCCAGCAGCTCCTCACGCACAGATACGCAGTATTTT. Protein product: CASSSSRTDTQYF.

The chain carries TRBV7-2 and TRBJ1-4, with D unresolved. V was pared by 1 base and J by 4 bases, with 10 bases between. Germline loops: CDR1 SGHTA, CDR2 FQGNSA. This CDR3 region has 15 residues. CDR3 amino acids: CASSLGQLINEKLFF. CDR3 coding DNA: TGTGCCAGCAGCTTAGGGCAGTTAATTAATGAAAAACTGTTTTTT.

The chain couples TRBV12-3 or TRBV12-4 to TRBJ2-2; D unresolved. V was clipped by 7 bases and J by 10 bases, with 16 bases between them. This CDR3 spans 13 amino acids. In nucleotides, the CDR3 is TGTGCCAGCATGGGCGGCGCCCAGCAGGAGCTGTTTTTT. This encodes CASMGGAQQELFF.

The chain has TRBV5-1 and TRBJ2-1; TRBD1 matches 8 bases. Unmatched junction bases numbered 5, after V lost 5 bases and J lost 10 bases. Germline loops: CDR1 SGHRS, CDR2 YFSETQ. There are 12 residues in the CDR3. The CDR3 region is CASSTGGWEQFF. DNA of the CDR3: TGCGCCAGCAGTACAGGGGGTTGGGAGCAGTTCTTC.

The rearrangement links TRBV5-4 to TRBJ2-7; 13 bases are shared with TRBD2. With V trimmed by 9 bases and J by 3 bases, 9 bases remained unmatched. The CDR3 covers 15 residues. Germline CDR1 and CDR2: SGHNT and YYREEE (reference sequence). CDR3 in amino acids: CATWTSGSVNYEQYF. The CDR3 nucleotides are TGTGCCACCTGGACTAGCGGGAGCGTAAACTACGAGCAGTACTTC. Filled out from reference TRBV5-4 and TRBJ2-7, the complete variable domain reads ETGVTQSPTHLIKTRGQQVTLRCSSQSGHNTVSWYQQALGQGPQFIFQYYREEENGRGNFPPRFSGLQFPNYSSELNVNALELDDSALYLCATWTSGSVNYEQYFGPGTRLTVT.

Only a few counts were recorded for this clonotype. In nucleotides, the CDR3 is TGTGCCAGCAGTTTGGACAGACTTCCAGACACCGGGGAGCTGTTTTTT. It yields the protein CASSLDRLPDTGELFF. This chain joins TRBV28 and TRBJ2-2; a weak D match, TRBD1 (6 bases). V was clipped by 3 bases and J by 3 bases, with 14 bases between them. The CDR3 is 16 amino acids. CDR1 MDHEN and CDR2 SYDVKM come from the germline V gene.

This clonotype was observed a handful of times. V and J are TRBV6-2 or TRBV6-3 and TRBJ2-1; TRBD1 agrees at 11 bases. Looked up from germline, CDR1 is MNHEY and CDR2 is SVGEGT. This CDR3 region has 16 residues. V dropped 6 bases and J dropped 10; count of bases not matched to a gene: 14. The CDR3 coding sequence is TGTGCCAGCAGCCCCCCTCCGGACAGGGGGCGCTGGGAGCAGTTCTTC. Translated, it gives CASSPPPDRGRWEQFF.

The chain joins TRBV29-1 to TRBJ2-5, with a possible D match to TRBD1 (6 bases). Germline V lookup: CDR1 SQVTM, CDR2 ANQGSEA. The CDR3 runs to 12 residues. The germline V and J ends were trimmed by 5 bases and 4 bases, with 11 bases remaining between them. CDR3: CSVTGKGETQYF. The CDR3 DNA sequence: TGCAGCGTTACAGGGAAAGGAGAGACCCAGTACTTC.

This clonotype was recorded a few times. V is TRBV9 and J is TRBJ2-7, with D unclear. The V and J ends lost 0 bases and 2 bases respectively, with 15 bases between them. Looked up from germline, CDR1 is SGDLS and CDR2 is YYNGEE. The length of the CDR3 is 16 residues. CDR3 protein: CASSVGSPTPPYEQYF. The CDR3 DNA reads TGTGCCAGCAGCGTAGGCTCCCCGACACCACCCTACGAGCAGTACTTC.

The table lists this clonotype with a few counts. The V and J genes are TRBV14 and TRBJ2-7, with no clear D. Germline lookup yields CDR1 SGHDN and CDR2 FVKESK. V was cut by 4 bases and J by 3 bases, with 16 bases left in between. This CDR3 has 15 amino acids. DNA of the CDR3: TGTGCCAGCAGCCCCCAACCCCTGCCAGGCTACGAGCAGTACTTC. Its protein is CASSPQPLPGYEQYF.

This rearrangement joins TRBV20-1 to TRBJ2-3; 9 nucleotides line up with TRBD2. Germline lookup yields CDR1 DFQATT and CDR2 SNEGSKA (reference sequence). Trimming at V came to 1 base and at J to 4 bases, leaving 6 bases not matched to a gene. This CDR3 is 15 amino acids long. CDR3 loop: CSARGDSGSSDTQYF. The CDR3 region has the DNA TGCAGTGCTAGAGGTGATAGCGGGAGCTCAGATACGCAGTATTTT.

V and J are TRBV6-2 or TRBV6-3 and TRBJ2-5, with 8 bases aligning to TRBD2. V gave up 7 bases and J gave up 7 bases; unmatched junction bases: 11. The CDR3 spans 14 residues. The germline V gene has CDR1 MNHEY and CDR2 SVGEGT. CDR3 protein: CASTYGGATRTQYF. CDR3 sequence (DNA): TGTGCCAGCACCTACGGGGGGGCTACTCGGACCCAGTACTTC.

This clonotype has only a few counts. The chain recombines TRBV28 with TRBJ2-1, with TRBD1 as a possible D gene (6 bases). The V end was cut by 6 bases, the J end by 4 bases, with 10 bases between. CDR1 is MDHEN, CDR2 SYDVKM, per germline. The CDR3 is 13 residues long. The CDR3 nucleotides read TGTGCCAGCAGGCCCCAGGGGTACAATGAGCAGTTCTTC. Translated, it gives CASRPQGYNEQFF.

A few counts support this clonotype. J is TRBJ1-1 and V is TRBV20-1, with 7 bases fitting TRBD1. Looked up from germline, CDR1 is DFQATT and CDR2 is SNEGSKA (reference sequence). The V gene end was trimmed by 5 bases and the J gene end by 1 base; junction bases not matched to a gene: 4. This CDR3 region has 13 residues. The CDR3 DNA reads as TGCAGTGCTTATAGACAGGGGAACACTGAAGCTTTCTTT. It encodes CSAYRQGNTEAFF.

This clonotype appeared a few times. CDR3 loop: CASSQTIARGRRADTQYF. The CDR3 nucleotides read TGCGCCAGCAGCCAAACAATAGCTCGGGGGAGAAGGGCAGATACGCAGTATTTT. The V gene is TRBV4-3, the J gene TRBJ2-3; possibly TRBD2 for D (6 bases). Germline V gene sequence: CDR1 LGHNA, CDR2 YSLEER. Between the trimmed V and J ends, which lost 2 bases and 4 bases, there was a span of 22 bases. The CDR3 contains 18 residues.

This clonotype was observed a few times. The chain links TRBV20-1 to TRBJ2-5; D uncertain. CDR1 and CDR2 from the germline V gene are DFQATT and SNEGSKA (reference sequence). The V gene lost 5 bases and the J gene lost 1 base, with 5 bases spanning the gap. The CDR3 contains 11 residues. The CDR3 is CSADSQETQYF. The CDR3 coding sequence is TGCAGTGCTGATAGCCAAGAGACCCAGTACTTC.

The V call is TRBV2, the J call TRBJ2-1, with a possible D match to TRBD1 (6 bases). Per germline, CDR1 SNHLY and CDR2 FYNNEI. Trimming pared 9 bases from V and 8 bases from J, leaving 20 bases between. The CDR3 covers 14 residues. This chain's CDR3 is CASNIQGRLDEQFF. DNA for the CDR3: TGTGCCAGTAATATACAGGGCAGGTTAGATGAGCAGTTCTTC.

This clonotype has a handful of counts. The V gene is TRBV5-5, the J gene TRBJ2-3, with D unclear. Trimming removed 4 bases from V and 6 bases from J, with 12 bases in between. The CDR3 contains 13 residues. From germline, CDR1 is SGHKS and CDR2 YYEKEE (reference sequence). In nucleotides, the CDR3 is TGTGCCAGCAGCCTTACAATCCCGGATACGCAGTATTTT. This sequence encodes CASSLTIPDTQYF.

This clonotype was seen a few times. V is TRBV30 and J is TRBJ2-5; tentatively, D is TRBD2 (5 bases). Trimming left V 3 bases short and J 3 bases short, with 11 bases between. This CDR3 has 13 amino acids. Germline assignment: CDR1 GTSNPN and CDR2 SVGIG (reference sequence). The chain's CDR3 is CAWRRDSEETQYF. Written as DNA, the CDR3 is TGTGCCTGGAGACGGGATTCGGAAGAGACCCAGTACTTC. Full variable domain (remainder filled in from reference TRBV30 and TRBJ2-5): SQTIHQWPATLVQPVGSPLSLECTVEGTSNPNLYWYRQAAGRGLQLLFYSVGIGQISSEVPQNLSASRPQDRQFILSSKKLLLSDSGFYLCAWRRDSEETQYFGPGTRLLVL.